This TCR beta chain comes out of a study of cytomegalovirus exposure and HLA in healthy donors. General study points: An ancestry cluster, one associated with Asian ancestry, reportedly showed fewer N-insertions than the approximately 660-donor mean in a later analysis. In an earlier analysis, most TCR beta V segments were productive about 87% or about 30% of the time. In a later analysis, a missense DCLRE1C variant was linked to TCR beta V- and J-gene trimming.

Note on this clone: The antigen is not known.

V lost 1 base and J lost 5, with 16 bases in between. The CDR3 totals 15 residues. Germline assignment: CDR1 SGHRS and CDR2 YFSETQ. The PCR contained 60 Vbeta and 13 Jbeta primers. Original processing notes: A later analysis counted 65 million to 95 million unique TCR beta chains, around 11 million shared. Libraries were prepared by immunoSEQ multiplex PCR; TCRdb keeps only in-frame clonotypes and omits some of them. The V and J calls and clone size were taken over from that table, and D and trimming were inferred from the DNA. This table has 150,000 to 200,000 clones, roughly 68% appearing once. The sequencing sample was made of PBMCs. This clonotype originated in a man aged 25-45 years in good health and CMV-seropositive. The chain links TRBV5-1 to TRBJ2-7; D is perhaps TRBD1 (6 bases). CDR3: CASSLTRTELDEQYF. The CDR3 DNA sequence: TGCGCCAGCAGCTTGACCCGGACAGAACTCGACGAGCAGTACTTC.